These 7 T cell receptor beta chains share one sample of origin, sequenced in a study of blood T cell repertoires in COVID-19. Measured with immunoSEQ multiplex PCR; TCRdb has only the in-frame clones, and not every one. The data hold 150,000 to 200,000 clones, with around nine tenths observed a single time. Sample: peripheral blood. The source is a young man with active or convalescent COVID-19.

This clone has only a few counts. The chain combines TRBV29-1 with TRBJ1-5; weak D call: TRBD1 (6 bases). V was cut by 6 bases and J by 7 bases, with 16 bases left in between. CDR3 length: 13 amino acids. Germline V CDR1 and CDR2: SQVTM, ANQGSEA. The CDR3 sequence: CSVRQAPNQPQHF. In DNA form, the CDR3 reads TGCAGCGTCAGACAGGCACCCAACCAGCCCCAGCATTTT.

The rearrangement links TRBV6-2 or TRBV6-3 to TRBJ2-3; 8 bases are a match to TRBD2. The germline gives CDR1 MNHEY, CDR2 SVGEGT. The CDR3 runs 16 residues. V was pared by 2 bases and J by 2 bases, with 6 bases of the junction left unmatched. In DNA form, the CDR3 reads TGTGCCAGCAGTTACCCGTCGGGGGGGTACACAGATACGCAGTATTTT. This translates into CASSYPSGGYTDTQYF.

The rearrangement joins TRBV19 to TRBJ2-2; the D is unclear. Between the trimmed V and J ends, which lost 0 bases and 0 bases, there was a span of 17 bases. The length of the CDR3 is 19 residues. Germline assignment: CDR1 LNHDA and CDR2 SQIVND (reference sequence). The CDR3 DNA follows: TGTGCCAGTAGTATAGATCCTTACCTAATAGCCGCGAACACCGGGGAGCTGTTTTTT. Amino acid sequence: CASSIDPYLIAANTGELFF.

The J gene is TRBJ1-4, the V gene TRBV6-5, with TRBD1 matching over 7 bases. The J segment lost 8 bases and the V segment lost 6 bases, leaving 12 bases of the junction unmatched. Germline V gene data show CDR1 as MNHEY and CDR2 as SVGAGI. The CDR3 contains 15 residues. In nucleotides, the CDR3 is TGTGCCAGCAGCAACAGGGGTCGGGCGGGGGAAAAACTGTTTTTT. Encoded protein: CASSNRGRAGEKLFF.

The rearrangement links TRBV6-4 to TRBJ2-5, with a tentative D call TRBD2 (5 bases). Trimming stripped 4 bases from V and 4 bases from J, with 10 bases between. From germline, CDR1 is MRHNA and CDR2 SNTAGT. The length of the CDR3 is 13 residues. CDR3 sequence (DNA): TGTGCCAGCAGTGTAAGGAGCGGAGAGACCCAGTACTTC. Encoded protein: CASSVRSGETQYF.

The genes are TRBV2 and TRBJ2-7; the D is unclear. CDR1 is SNHLY and CDR2 is FYNNEI in the germline V gene. V lost 6 bases, J lost 6 bases, and 12 bases lay in between. The CDR3 totals 12 residues. CDR3 region: CASSLTPVEQYV. DNA of the CDR3: TGTGCCAGCAGCCTTACCCCAGTCGAGCAGTACGTC.

The rearrangement joins TRBV7-8 to TRBJ1-3; 7 bases match TRBD1. Germline V gene data show CDR1 as SGHVS and CDR2 as FQNEAQ. The CDR3 loop spans 13 amino acids. V was clipped by 5 bases and J by 4 bases; unmatched bases: 2. The CDR3 here is CASSRTGGNTIYF. The DNA of the CDR3 is TGTGCCAGCAGCCGGACAGGAGGAAACACCATATATTTT.